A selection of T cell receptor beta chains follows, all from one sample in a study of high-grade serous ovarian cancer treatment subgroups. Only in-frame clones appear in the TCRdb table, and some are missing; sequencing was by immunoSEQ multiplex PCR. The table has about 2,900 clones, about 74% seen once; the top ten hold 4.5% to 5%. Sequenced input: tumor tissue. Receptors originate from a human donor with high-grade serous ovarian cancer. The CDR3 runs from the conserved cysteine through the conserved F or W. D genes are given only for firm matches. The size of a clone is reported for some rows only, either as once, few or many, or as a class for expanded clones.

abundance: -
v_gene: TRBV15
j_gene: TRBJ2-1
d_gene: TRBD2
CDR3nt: TGTGCCACCAGAACCGGGACTAGCGGGGTAAATGAGCAGTTCTTC
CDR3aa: CATRTGTSGVNEQFF

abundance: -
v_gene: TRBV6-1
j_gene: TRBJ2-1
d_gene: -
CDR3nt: TGTGCCAGCAGTGAGGGACTGGTATACAATGAGCAGTTCTTC
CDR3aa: CASSEGLVYNEQFF

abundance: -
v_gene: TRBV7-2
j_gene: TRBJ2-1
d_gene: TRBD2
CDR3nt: TGTGCCAGCAGCCAAGGACTAGGCTCCTACAATGAGCAGTTCTTC
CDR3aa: CASSQGLGSYNEQFF

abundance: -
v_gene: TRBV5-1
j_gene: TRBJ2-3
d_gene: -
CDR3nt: TGCGCCAGCAGCTTGTCGTCCTTTCCAGATACGCAGTATTTT
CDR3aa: CASSLSSFPDTQYF

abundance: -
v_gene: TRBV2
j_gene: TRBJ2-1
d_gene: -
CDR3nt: TGTGCCAGCAGTGAAGAGCGGACCGAGCAGTTCTTC
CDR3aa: CASSEERTEQFF

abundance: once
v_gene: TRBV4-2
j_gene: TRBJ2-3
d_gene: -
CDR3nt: TGTGCCAGCAGCCAAGTTCTGGCTCGGGATGGAGATACGCAGTATTTT
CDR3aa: CASSQVLARDGDTQYF

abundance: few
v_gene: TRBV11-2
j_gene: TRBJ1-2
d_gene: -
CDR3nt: TGTGCCAGCAGCTTAGACCTAGGGAACTATGGCTACACCTTC
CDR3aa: CASSLDLGNYGYTF

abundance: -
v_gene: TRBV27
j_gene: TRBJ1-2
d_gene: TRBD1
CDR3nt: TGTGCCAGCAGTCCGGACAGGGTCGGCTACACCTTC
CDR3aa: CASSPDRVGYTF

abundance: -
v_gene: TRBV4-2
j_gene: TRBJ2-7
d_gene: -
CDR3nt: TGTGCCAGCAGCCAAGATCCCGGACTCTCCTACGAGCAGTACTTC
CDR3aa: CASSQDPGLSYEQYF

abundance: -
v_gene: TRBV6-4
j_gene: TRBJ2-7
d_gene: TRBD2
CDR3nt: TGTGCCAGCAACCCTGTCGAACGGGGGGATTACTTC
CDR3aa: CASNPVERGDYF

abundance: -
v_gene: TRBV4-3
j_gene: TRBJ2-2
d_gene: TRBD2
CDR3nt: TGCGCCAGCAGCCAAGATCGACTAGCGGGGCCCGGGGAGCTGTTTTTT
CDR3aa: CASSQDRLAGPGELFF

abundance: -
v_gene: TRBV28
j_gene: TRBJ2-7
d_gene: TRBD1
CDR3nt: TGTGCCAGCTGTACAGGGGGCCGCGAGCAGTACTTC
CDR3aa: CASCTGGREQYF